This T cell receptor (beta chain) was sequenced in a study of blood T cell repertoires in COVID-19. Profiled with immunoSEQ multiplex PCR; TCRdb holds only in-frame clones, not every one. This sample has hundreds of thousands of clones, with around nine tenths found just once. The CDR3 contains 11 residues. This sequence joins TRBV12-2 and TRBJ1-6; the table gives TRBD1 as D, unverified against the DNA. TRBV12-2 is a pseudogene locus. The sample taken for sequencing was PBMCs or T cells enriched from blood (not recorded which). The clonotype originates from a woman aged 18-29 years who had been exposed to COVID-19. In nucleotides, the CDR3 is TGTGCAAGTCCATGTTATTCACCCCTCCACTTT. Its translation is CASPCYSPLHF.